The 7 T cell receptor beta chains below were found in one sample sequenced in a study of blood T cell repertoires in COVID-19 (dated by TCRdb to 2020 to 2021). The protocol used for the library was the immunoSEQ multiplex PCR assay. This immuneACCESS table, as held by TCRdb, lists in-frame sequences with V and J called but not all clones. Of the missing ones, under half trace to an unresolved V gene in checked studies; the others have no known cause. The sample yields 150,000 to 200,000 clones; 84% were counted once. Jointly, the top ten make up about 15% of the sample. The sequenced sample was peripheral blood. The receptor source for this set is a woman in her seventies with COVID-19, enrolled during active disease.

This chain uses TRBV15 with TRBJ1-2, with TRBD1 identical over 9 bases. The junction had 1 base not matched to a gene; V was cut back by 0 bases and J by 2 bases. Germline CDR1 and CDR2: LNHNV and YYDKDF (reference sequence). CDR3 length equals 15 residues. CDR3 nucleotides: TGTGCCACCAGCAGAGAGGGACAGGGAAACTATGGCTACACCTTC. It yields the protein CATSREGQGNYGYTF.

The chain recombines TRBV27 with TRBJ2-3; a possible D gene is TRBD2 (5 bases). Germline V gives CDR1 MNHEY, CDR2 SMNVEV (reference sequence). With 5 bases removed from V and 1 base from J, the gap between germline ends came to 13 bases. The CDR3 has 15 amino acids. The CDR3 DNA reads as TGTGCCAGCAGTATGGACTCCTACGGCACAGATACGCAGTATTTT. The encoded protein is CASSMDSYGTDTQYF.

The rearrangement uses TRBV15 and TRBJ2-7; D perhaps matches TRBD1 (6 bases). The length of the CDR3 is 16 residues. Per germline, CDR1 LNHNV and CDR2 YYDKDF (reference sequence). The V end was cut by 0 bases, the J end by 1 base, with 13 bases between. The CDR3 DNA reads TGTGCCACCAGCAGAGATTCGGCAGGGGTGTCCTACGAGCAGTACTTC. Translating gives CATSRDSAGVSYEQYF.

The CDR3 reads CASSLTGDYGYTF. The CDR3 DNA is TGTGCCAGCAGTTTGACAGGAGACTATGGCTACACCTTC. The genes are TRBV27 and TRBJ1-2, with D possibly matching TRBD1 (6 bases). The CDR3 runs 13 residues. Germline V gene lookup returns CDR1 MNHEY and CDR2 SMNVEV (reference sequence). V dropped 3 bases and J dropped 3 bases, with 8 bases sitting between them.

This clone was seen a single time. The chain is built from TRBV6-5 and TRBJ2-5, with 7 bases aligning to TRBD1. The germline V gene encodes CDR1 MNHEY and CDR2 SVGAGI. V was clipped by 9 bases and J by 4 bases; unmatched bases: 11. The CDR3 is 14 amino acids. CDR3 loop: CASQPDRVGETQYF. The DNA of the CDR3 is TGTGCCAGTCAACCCGACAGGGTCGGAGAGACCCAGTACTTC.

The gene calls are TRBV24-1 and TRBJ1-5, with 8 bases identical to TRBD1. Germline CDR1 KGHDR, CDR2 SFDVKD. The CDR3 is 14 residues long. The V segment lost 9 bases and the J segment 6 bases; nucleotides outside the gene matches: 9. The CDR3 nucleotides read TGTGCCACCGCCTCAGGGGGCGGTGGTCAGCCCCAGCATTTT. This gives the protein CATASGGGGQPQHF.

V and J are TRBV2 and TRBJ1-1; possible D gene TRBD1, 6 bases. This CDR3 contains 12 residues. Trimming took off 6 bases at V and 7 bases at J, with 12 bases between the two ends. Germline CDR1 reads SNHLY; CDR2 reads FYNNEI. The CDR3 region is CASRPGQREAFF. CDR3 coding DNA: TGTGCCAGCAGACCCGGACAGCGTGAAGCTTTCTTT. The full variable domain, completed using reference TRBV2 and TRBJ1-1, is EPEVTQTPSHQVTQMGQEVILRCVPISNHLYFYWYRQILGQKVEFLVSFYNNEISEKSEIFDDQFSVERPDGSNFTLKIRSTKLEDSAMYFCASRPGQREAFFGQGTRLTVV.